This paragraph covers one TCR beta chain sequence. This clone was recorded only once. No antigen is known for it. No base quality values were provided; no much bigger clone lies one nucleotide off. Using the deep immunoSEQ assay, TCR CDR3 regions were amplified from genomic DNA by multiplex PCR. Extracted genomic DNA from each cell subset was spread evenly across all wells of several immunoSEQ 96-well plates, with each plate serving as a replicate. For sorted subsets, roughly 200 ng of genomic DNA, equivalent to 30,000 or so T cell genomes, went into each replicate PCR. Purified libraries were quantified with a Qubit 3.0 fluorometer, sized on a Bioanalyzer 2100, and re-quantified with the KAPA Library Quantification kit. Each immunoSEQ 96-well plate was sequenced on its own single-read 150-cycle Illumina NextSeq 550 flow cell. Per the original workflow: Because the immunoSEQ output held only junctional sequences and lacked quality scores, the filtering could not match the filtering applied to full-length reads. Sequences were annotated with PyIR, a Python wrapper for IgBLAST v1.9, using IMGT germline references to assign V/J genes and CDR3. Reads were filtered out if the reads had weak V/J assignments (E-value above 1e-6), no CDR3, stop codons, out-of-frame junctions, or ambiguous translated residues. V3J clonotypes were defined as sequences sharing an identical inferred V gene, J gene, and CDR3 amino acid sequence. Percentage overlap between repertoires was computed as shared unique clonotypes divided by the size of the smaller repertoire. Richness of each repertoire was evaluated using RTK rarefaction, the Chao1 estimator, and Recon v2.1 estimates of unobserved clonotypes. OLGA was used to compute generation probabilities for all TCRbeta clonotypes that the gDNA method yielded from several donors. The table comes from immuneACCESS by way of TCRdb, which keeps in-frame sequences with V and J called. Part of the clones is missing from these tables; in studies checked, under half for an unresolved V gene and the rest for unknown reasons. The V and J calls and clone size come from that table; D and trimming were worked out from the DNA. This sample comprises around 1.6 million clones, 95% to 99% of them detected only once. The biggest ten clones account for about 0.45% of the sample.

The data belong to a study of shared clonotypes between healthy human individuals (dated by TCRdb to about 2020). For context, the study as a whole: The cohort included three men and two women between 18 and 49 years of age. The study deeply sequenced blood TCR repertoires of about 5 healthy adults to estimate repertoire size and the extent of clonotype sharing between individuals. For each donor, CD4 naive and CD4 memory were each given three plates, CD8 naive was given two plates, and CD8 memory was given one plate. Between about 0.8 and 9 billion PBMCs per donor were obtained by leukapheresis. To increase sequencing depth and limit assay-specific biases, TCR repertoire library preparation and sequencing were carried out by different laboratories using diverse techniques.

Summary of the overall study and its limitations: Pairwise subsampling led to the expectation that sequencing depth would affect the degree of clonotype sharing among donors. Compared with non-shared clonotypes, clonotypes shared by all four sorted-subset donors had higher generation probabilities. Because the study included only a small number of donors, the genetic and exposure-history diversity represented was limited. Sampling was restricted to blood, and TCR repertoires in tissues likely differ from the TCR repertoires found in blood. Across four donors, 4.5% to 6.5% of naive CD4, 3.5% of naive CD8, around 2.5% of memory CD4, and around 0.4% of memory CD8 clonotypes were shared. Naive subsets generally had larger estimated clonotype richness than memory subsets did. Incomplete sequencing was indicated by rarefaction of sorted-subset datasets, despite the large sequencing depth.

Healthy HIV-negative adults with no recently reported acute infections or vaccinations were included as donors. Only Caucasian adults living in Nashville, Tennessee, USA were represented among the donors. CD4+ T cells were enriched by magnetic negative selection, after which naive cells were positively selected on CD45RA and the negative fraction was taken as the memory subset. After blood collection by leukapheresis, PBMCs were isolated using Ficoll-Histopaque density gradient centrifugation and then cryopreserved in the vapor phase of liquid nitrogen. Analytical flow cytometry was used to check the purity and quantity of each magnetically sorted T cell population. Genomic DNA was isolated from every sorted fraction and measured by UV absorbance on a Nanodrop 2000c. The CDR3 has 16 amino acids, counting the end cysteine and phenylalanine. This entry keeps only the CDR3 DNA: 48 bases, framed from base 1. At the junction V is shortened by 2 bases and J by 2 bases; bases outside the gene matches: 5. CDR1 and CDR2 are drawn from the germline V gene: KGHSH, LQKENI.

Here the chain combines TRBV18 and TRBJ1-3; the junction holds 8 bases that match TRBD1. Sample: naive CD4+ T cells sorted from blood. The sample's cell subset or site label, decoded: CD45RA+ positively selected. This receptor was taken from a man aged 30 to 45 in good health. The CDR3 amino acid sequence is: CASSPVQGVAGNTIYF. The nucleotide sequence is given as TGTGCCAGCTCACCAGTACAGGGGGTCGCTGGAAACACCATATATTTT.